One T cell receptor (beta chain) is described in this entry. What it binds is unknown. The entry originates in a study of shared clonotypes between healthy human individuals. Study outcomes and limitations: Genetic and exposure-history diversity was limited by the small donor number. The naive CD4 repertoires of several donors were compared, and approximately 5.3% of clonotypes were shared.

CDR1 and CDR2 (germline): SGHAT, FQNNGV. The length of the CDR3 is 15 residues. The ends were cut back, 1 base at V and 2 bases at J, with 12 bases in the middle. Clones were read by immunoSEQ multiplex PCR, and TCRdb kept only the in-frame ones, dropping some. The sample lists approximately 1.9 million clones, roughly 93% occurring once. The naive CD8 subset, CD45RO-negative cells positively selected for CCR7, excluded terminally differentiated effector memory CD45RA+ cells. Caucasian adults living in Nashville, Tennessee, provided all samples. This sequence was found in a man aged 18 to 30 in good health. Some clones in this sample may be carry-over from other donors' samples. The V and J genes are TRBV11-2 and TRBJ2-7; no clear D. The sequenced material came from naive CD8+ T cells from PBMCs. CDR3 sequence: CASSLGAASTYEQYF. In DNA form, the CDR3 reads TGTGCCAGCAGCTTAGGGGCAGCTTCCACCTACGAGCAGTACTTC.